The text below deals with one TCR beta chain. This sample is part of a study of blood T cell repertoires in COVID-19. Turning to the study itself: COVID-19 samples collected from the United States, Italy and Spain covered acute and convalescent phases. The analysed material was cDNA or gDNA that came from T cells, B-cell-depleted T cells, or PBMCs.

The CDR3 is 13 residues long. Per the original data handling: Amplification of reference gene primers was used by the study to estimate nucleated cell counts. Using immunoSEQ multiplex PCR, the repertoire was profiled, and TCRdb retains in-frame clones only, with some absent. That table is the source of V, J and clone size, and D and trimming were worked out from the DNA. The sample has a few hundred thousand clones, 65% to 90% seen once. Sequenced: peripheral blood. The chain employs TRBV21-1 and TRBJ2-3; whether TRBD1, the table's D call, matches the DNA was not checked. TRBV21-1 is a recognized pseudogene. This sequence was found in a human donor in a cohort sampled during active COVID-19. CDR3 coding DNA: TGTGCCAGCATCCAATCACGGCAGGGGCGTTCCAGTTTT. The encoded protein is CASIQSRQGRSSF.